This note documents a single TCR beta chain sequence. This sample was included in a study of cytomegalovirus exposure and HLA in healthy donors. The PCR contained 60 Vbeta and 13 Jbeta primers. The data were produced by immunoSEQ multiplex PCR, yet TCRdb's version contains in-frame clones alone and is incomplete. The sample lists 160,000 or so clones, less than 85% seen once, with about 4.4% in the top ten. From germline, CDR1 is GTSNPN and CDR2 SVGIG (reference sequence). With 3 bases removed from V and 8 bases from J, the gap between germline ends came to 16 bases. The CDR3 has 13 amino acids. The chain combines TRBV30 with TRBJ1-2; unclear D gene. This TCR derives from a middle-aged man in good health and CMV-seronegative. Material for sequencing was PBMCs. CDR3 in DNA: TGTGCCTGGAGCAACTTACGAACCGGGGGCTACACCTTC. Translating gives CAWSNLRTGGYTF.